This TCR beta chain was sequenced for a study of cytomegalovirus exposure and HLA in healthy donors. Across the study: Around four fifths of 300 to 450 genotyped donors fell in the Caucasian-associated ancestry cluster.

PCR employed 60 Vbeta and 13 Jbeta primers. Method: immunoSEQ multiplex PCR; TCRdb's copy keeps in-frame clones and lacks some. The sample holds 190,000 or so clones, around three quarters seen once. In this sample, this clone turned up once. V was clipped by 4 bases and J by 8 bases; unmatched bases: 5. Germline assignment: CDR1 SGHNT and CDR2 YYREEE (reference sequence). The length of the CDR3 is 13 residues. The chain combines TRBV5-4 with TRBJ1-2, with 10 nucleotides matching TRBD1. The receptor was isolated from a boy aged 5-17 years in good health and CMV-seronegative. The sample was PBMCs. Here the CDR3 reads CASSVTGGGGYTF. CDR3 bases: TGTGCCAGCAGCGTGACAGGGGGCGGAGGCTACACCTTC.